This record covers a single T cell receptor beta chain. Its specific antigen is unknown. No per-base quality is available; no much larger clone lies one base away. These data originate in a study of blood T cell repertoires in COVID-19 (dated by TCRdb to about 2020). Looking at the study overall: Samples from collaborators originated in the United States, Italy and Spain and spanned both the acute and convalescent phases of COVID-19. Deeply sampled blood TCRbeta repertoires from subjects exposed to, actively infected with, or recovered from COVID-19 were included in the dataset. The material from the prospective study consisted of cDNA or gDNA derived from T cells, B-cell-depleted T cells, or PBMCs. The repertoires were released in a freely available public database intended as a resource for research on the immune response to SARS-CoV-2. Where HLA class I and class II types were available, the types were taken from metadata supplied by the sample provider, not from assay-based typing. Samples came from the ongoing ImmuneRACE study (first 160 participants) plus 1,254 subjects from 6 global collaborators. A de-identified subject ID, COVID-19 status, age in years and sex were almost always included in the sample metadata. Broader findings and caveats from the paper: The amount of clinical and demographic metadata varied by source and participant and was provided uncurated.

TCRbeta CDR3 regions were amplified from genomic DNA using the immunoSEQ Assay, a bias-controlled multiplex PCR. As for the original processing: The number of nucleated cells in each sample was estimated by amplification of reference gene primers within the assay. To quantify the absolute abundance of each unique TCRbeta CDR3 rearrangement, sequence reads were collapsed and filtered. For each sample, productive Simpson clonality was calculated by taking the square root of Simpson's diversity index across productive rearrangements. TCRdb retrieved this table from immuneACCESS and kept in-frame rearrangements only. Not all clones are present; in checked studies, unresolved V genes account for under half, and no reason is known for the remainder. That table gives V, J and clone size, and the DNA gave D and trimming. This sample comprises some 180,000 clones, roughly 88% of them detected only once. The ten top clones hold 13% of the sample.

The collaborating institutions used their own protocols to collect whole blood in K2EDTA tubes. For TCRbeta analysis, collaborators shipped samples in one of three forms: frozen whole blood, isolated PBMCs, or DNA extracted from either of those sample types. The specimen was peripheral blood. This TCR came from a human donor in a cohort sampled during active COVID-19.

The encoded CDR3 is CASSSVYEQYF. The sequence in DNA is TGTGCCAGCAGCTCAGTGTACGAGCAGTACTTC. In this chain, TRBV5-6 is recombined with TRBJ2-7, with the D gene too uncertain to name. The CDR3 numbers 11 residues from cysteine through phenylalanine. The CDR3 DNA has 33 bases and is translated from base 1. CDR1 SGHDT and CDR2 YYEEEE were looked up in the germline V gene. V is clipped by 3 bases and J by 4 bases, and the sequence between their germline boundaries is 5 bases long.